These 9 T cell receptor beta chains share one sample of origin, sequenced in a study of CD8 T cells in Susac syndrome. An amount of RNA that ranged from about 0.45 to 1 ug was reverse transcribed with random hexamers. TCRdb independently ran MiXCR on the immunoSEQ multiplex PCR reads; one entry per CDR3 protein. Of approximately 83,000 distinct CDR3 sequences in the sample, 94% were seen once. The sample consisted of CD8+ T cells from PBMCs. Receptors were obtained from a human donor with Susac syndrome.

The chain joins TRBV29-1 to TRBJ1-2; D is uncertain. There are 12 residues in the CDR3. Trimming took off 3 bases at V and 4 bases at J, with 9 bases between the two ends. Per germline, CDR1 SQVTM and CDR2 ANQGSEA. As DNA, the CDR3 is TGCAGCGTTGATAAGGCGGGCTATGGCTACACCTTC. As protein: CSVDKAGYGYTF.

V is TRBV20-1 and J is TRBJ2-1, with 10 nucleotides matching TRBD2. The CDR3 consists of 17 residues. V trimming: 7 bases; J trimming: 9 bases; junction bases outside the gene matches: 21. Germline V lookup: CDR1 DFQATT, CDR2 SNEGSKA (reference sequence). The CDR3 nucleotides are TGCAGTGTCATAGCCCAGCGGGAGGGCCTCCGATCTGCTGAGCAGTTCTTC. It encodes CSVIAQREGLRSAEQFF.

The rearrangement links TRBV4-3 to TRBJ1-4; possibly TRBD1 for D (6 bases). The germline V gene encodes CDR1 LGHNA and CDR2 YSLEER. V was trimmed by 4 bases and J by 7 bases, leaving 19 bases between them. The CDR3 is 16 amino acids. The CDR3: CASSPSTDRSGEKLFF. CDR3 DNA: TGCGCCAGCAGCCCAAGCACAGACAGGAGTGGTGAAAAACTGTTTTTT.

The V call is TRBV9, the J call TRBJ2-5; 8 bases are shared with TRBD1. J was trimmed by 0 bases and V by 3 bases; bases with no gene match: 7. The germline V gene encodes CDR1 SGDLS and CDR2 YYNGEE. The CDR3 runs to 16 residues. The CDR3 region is CASSARTGRNQETQYF. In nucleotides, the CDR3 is TGTGCCAGCAGCGCTAGGACAGGGAGGAACCAAGAGACCCAGTACTTC.

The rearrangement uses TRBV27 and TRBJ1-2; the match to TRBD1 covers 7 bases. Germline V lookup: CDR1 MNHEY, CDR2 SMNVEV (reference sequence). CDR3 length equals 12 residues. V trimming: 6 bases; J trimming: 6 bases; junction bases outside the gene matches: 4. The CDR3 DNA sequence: TGTGCCAGCAGCCGACAGGGACATGGCTACACCTTC. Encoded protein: CASSRQGHGYTF.

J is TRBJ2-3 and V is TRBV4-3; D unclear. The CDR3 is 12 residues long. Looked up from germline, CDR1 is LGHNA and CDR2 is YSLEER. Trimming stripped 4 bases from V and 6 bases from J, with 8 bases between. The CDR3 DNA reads TGCGCCAGCAGCCTACGTCGGGATACGCAGTATTTT. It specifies CASSLRRDTQYF.

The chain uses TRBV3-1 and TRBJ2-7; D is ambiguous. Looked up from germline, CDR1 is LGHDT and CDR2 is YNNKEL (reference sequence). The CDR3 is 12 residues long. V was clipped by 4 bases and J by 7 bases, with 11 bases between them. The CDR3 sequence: CASSPDSWEQYF. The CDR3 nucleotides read TGTGCCAGCAGCCCAGATAGCTGGGAGCAGTACTTC.

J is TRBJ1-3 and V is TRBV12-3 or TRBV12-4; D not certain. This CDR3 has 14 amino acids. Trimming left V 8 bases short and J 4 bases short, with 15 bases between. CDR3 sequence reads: CASSPMGGGNTIYF. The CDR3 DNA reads TGTGCCAGCTCACCCATGGGCGGAGGAAACACCATATATTTT.

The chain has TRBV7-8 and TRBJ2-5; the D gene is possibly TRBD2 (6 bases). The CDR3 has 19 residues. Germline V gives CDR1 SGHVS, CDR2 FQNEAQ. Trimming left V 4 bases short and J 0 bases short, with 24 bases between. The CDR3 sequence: CASSSLGTFRRAYQETQYF. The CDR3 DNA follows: TGTGCCAGCAGCTCACTTGGGACTTTCAGAAGGGCGTACCAAGAGACCCAGTACTTC. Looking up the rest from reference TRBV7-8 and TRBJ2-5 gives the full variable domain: GAGVSQSPRYKVAKRGQDVALRCDPISGHVSLFWYQQALGQGPEFLTYFQNEAQLDKSGLPSDRFFAERPEGSVSTLKIQRTQQEDSAVYLCASSSLGTFRRAYQETQYFGPGTRLLVL.